The T cell receptor beta chain described here comes from a study of blood T cell repertoires in COVID-19. Looking at the study overall: The samples span acute and convalescent COVID-19 from the United States, Italy and Spain. The cDNA or gDNA used as material had been derived from T cells, B-cell-depleted T cells, or PBMCs.

Authors' methods: Amplifying reference gene primers gave estimates of nucleated cell counts. Method: immunoSEQ multiplex PCR; TCRdb's copy keeps in-frame clones and lacks some. V, J and clone size derive from that table, while D and trimming were established from the DNA sequence. The top ten hold approximately 28% of the sample, which has about 120,000 clones, approximately 92% seen once. The CDR3 covers 16 residues. Germline loops: CDR1 MNHEY, CDR2 SVGAGI. Trimming removed 0 bases from V and 2 bases from J; junction bases left unmatched: 4. The TCR was taken from a man aged 65 to 79 with active or convalescent COVID-19. The rearrangement uses TRBV6-5 and TRBJ2-3; TRBD1 aligns across 8 bases. The sequenced sample consisted of peripheral blood. The CDR3 protein is CASSYSAQGATDTQYF. The DNA for the CDR3 is TGTGCCAGCAGTTACTCGGCCCAGGGGGCCACAGATACGCAGTATTTT.